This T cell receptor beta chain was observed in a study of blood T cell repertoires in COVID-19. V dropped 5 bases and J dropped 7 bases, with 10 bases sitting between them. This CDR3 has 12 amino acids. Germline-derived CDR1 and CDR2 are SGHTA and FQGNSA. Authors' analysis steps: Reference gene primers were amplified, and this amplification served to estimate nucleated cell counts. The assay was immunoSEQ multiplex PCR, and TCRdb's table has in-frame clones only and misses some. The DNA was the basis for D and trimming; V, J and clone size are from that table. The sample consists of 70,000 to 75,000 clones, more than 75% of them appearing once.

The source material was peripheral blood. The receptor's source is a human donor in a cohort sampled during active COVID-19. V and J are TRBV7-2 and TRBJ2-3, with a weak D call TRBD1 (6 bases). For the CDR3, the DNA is TGTGCCAGCAGCGCAGGGGCCAATACGCAGTATTTT. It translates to CASSAGANTQYF.